This T cell receptor (beta chain) originates from a study of blood T cell repertoires in COVID-19. About the study: T cells, B-cell-depleted T cells, or PBMCs supplied cDNA or gDNA.

In the source study's methods: Using reference gene primer amplification, nucleated cell counts were estimated. Assay: immunoSEQ multiplex PCR; the TCRdb copy retains only in-frame clones and omits some. The V and J calls and clone size are taken from that table; D and trimming were inferred from the DNA. The table lists 130,000 or so clones, roughly 86% of them singletons. Seattle patients were enrolled during active infection and followed longitudinally. The V end lost 4 bases, the J end lost 4 bases, and 13 bases lay between the germline ends. In germline, CDR1 is SQVTM, CDR2 ANQGSEA. This CDR3 contains 13 residues.

V and J are TRBV29-1 and TRBJ1-2; D unclear. The TCR comes from a woman between 65 and 79 years old with COVID-19, enrolled during active disease. Sequenced sample: peripheral blood. The CDR3 nucleotides are TGCAGCGTTGGAGGGCGGGGTAGCTATGGCTACACCTTC. This encodes CSVGGRGSYGYTF.